A selection of T cell receptor beta chains follows, all from one sample in a study of CD8 T cells in Susac syndrome. Each CDR3 protein gets one entry after TCRdb re-called the immunoSEQ multiplex PCR reads with MiXCR. The sample has a few hundred thousand distinct CDR3 sequences, around 96% seen once. Sequencing input: CD4+ T cells from PBMCs. These receptors were obtained from a human donor with multiple sclerosis. Each CDR3 is given with its conserved first and last residue. A D gene is named only where the DNA matches it firmly. Where a row states a size, it is once, few, many or the class of an expanded clone; other rows omit it.

v_gene	d_gene	j_gene	abundance	len	CDR3aa	CDR3nt
TRBV20-1	TRBD1	TRBJ2-1	NA	15	CSASGGTGPYNEQFF	TGCAGTGCTAGTGGTGGGACAGGGCCCTACAATGAGCAGTTCTTC
TRBV29-1	NA	TRBJ2-5	NA	10	CSVEAPGQYF	TGCAGCGTTGAAGCACCGGGGCAGTACTTC
TRBV18	TRBD1	TRBJ1-1	few	12	CASSLGTDEAFF	TGTGCCAGCTCACTTGGGACAGATGAAGCTTTCTTT
TRBV20-1	NA	TRBJ2-1	once	13	CSARRRGLNEQFF	TGCAGTGCTAGGCGTAGGGGGTTGAATGAGCAGTTCTTC
TRBV3-1	TRBD2	TRBJ2-1	NA	15	CASTPGGANYNEQFF	TGTGCCAGCACCCCCGGGGGGGCCAATTACAATGAGCAGTTCTTC
TRBV7-9	NA	TRBJ2-1	NA	12	CASSSFGGEQFF	TGTGCCAGCAGCTCCTTCGGAGGTGAGCAGTTCTTC
TRBV7-2	NA	TRBJ1-2	once	16	CASSLAFPLNRDGYTF	TGTGCCAGCAGCTTAGCGTTCCCCCTAAACAGGGATGGCTACACCTTC
TRBV3-1	TRBD1	TRBJ1-2	NA	17	CASSPSYGTGKDYGYTF	TGTGCCAGCAGTCCCTCATACGGGACAGGGAAGGACTATGGCTACACCTTC
TRBV29-1	NA	TRBJ2-5	NA	13	CSALGLSGETQYF	TGCAGCGCCCTCGGGCTGTCCGGGGAGACCCAGTACTTC
TRBV14	NA	TRBJ2-7	NA	10	CASSHQPPYF	TGTGCCAGCAGCCATCAACCCCCTTACTTC
TRBV20-1	NA	TRBJ2-1	NA	13	CSAAPAIYNEQFF	TGCAGTGCTGCCCCAGCGATTTACAATGAGCAGTTCTTC
TRBV18	NA	TRBJ2-5	NA	14	CASSQSGGLETQYF	TGTGCCAGCTCACAATCCGGGGGGCTAGAGACCCAGTACTTC
TRBV5-4	NA	TRBJ2-7	NA	13	CASSWVGGYEQYF	TGTGCCAGCAGCTGGGTGGGGGGTTACGAGCAGTACTTC
TRBV2	NA	TRBJ2-3	NA	15	CASSTAAGTLDTQYF	TGTGCCAGCAGTACCGCGGCGGGAACTCTCGATACGCAGTATTTT
TRBV20-1	NA	TRBJ2-7	NA	16	CSARDPRSGTTYEQYF	TGCAGTGCTAGAGACCCGAGGTCAGGGACGACCTACGAGCAGTACTTC
TRBV6-6	TRBD1	TRBJ2-7	NA	13	CASSDRGRYEQYF	TGTGCCAGCAGTGACAGGGGGCGGTACGAGCAGTACTTC
TRBV24-1	NA	TRBJ2-1	NA	13	CATSDFRYNEQFF	TGTGCCACCAGTGATTTCCGGTACAATGAGCAGTTCTTC
TRBV11-2	TRBD1	TRBJ2-4	NA	20	CASSHRPWDSSPWAKNIQYF	TGTGCCAGCAGCCATCGCCCCTGGGACAGTTCTCCTTGGGCCAAAAACATTCAGTACTTC
TRBV11-3	TRBD1	TRBJ2-5	NA	15	CASSSGTGGGETQYF	TGTGCCAGCAGCTCGGGGACAGGGGGAGGAGAGACCCAGTACTTC
TRBV7-9	NA	TRBJ2-7	once	15	CASSLKGGQSYEQYF	TGTGCCAGCAGCTTAAAGGGCGGACAGAGCTACGAGCAGTACTTC
TRBV3-1	NA	TRBJ2-1	NA	17	CASTSRSRGGRSNEQFF	TGTGCCAGCACCTCAAGATCCAGGGGGGGACGGTCCAATGAGCAGTTCTTC
TRBV15	NA	TRBJ2-6	NA	17	CATSREQVGSGANVLTF	TGTGCCACCAGCAGAGAACAGGTGGGCTCTGGGGCCAACGTCCTGACTTTC